This T cell receptor (beta chain) was sequenced for a study of T cell changes during pregnancy in multiple sclerosis. This clone came up once. Some clones are missing from TCRdb's copy, which holds only in-frame ones; the method was immunoSEQ multiplex PCR. The sample has roughly 38,000 clones; more than 90% are singletons. The TCR was taken from a female donor in good health, enrolled as a control in a pregnancy study. The source material was CD4+ T cells from peripheral blood mononuclear cells, sampled after pregnancy.

The CDR3 nucleotides are TGTGCCAGCAGCTTGCTAGCAGGGGGCGCGGGCGGCTACACCTTC. Translated, it gives CASSLLAGGAGGYTF. J is TRBJ1-2 and V is TRBV5-4; TRBD1 matches 8 bases. With V trimmed by 1 base and J by 8 bases, 10 bases remained unmatched. The CDR3 has 15 amino acids. CDR1 is SGHNT and CDR2 is YYREEE in the germline V gene (reference sequence).